This entry describes one T cell receptor beta chain. In the authors' workflow: Amplified reference gene primers provided the basis for estimating nucleated cell counts. The protocol was immunoSEQ multiplex PCR, while the TCRdb copy is restricted to in-frame clones and leaves out a portion. V and J calls and clone size are copied from that table; D and trimming were computed from the DNA. Found here are hundreds of thousands of clones, roughly nine tenths of them singletons; the top ten hold over 3%. This sample is part of a study of blood T cell repertoires in COVID-19. About the research overall: Either two negative PCRs, clearance, or symptom resolution qualified Cohort 3 donors as recovered.

Participant reports of clinical history set cohort assignment. Germline assignment: CDR1 SGHTA and CDR2 FQGTGA. The CDR3 extends over 17 amino acids. The germline V and J ends were trimmed by 6 bases and 4 bases, with 22 bases remaining between them. The sequenced material came from PBMCs or T cells enriched from blood (not recorded which). This chain joins TRBV7-3 and TRBJ2-1; D is perhaps TRBD2 (6 bases). This clonotype originated in a woman between 50 and 59 years old in a cohort exposed to, infected with or recovered from COVID-19 (not recorded which). Here the CDR3 reads CASSPGSGHAKYNEQFF. CDR3 nucleotides: TGTGCCAGCAGTCCCGGGAGCGGTCACGCAAAATACAATGAGCAGTTCTTC.